A single sample is the source of the 9 T cell receptor beta chains below, sequenced in a study of breast tumors, draining lymph nodes, adjacent tissues. Samples came from axillary lymph nodes draining the breast cancer. In TCRdb, the multiplex PCR reads were re-called with MiXCR into one record per CDR3 protein. This table holds about 200,000 distinct CDR3 sequences, around a third found once. The material sequenced was axillary lymph node tissue. The receptor source for this set is a female donor with breast cancer. Some clones in this sample may be carry-over from other donors' samples.

This clonotype was seen at least ten times. CDR3 amino acids: CASSLAAGPSTEQFF. The CDR3 DNA is TGCGCCAGCAGCTTGGCGGCGGGCCCCTCTACCGAGCAGTTCTTC. This chain links TRBV5-1 with TRBJ2-1; possible D gene TRBD2, 5 bases. Germline CDR1 is SGHRS and CDR2 is YFSETQ. V lost 0 bases to trimming and J lost 10 bases, with 17 bases between them. The CDR3 extends over 15 amino acids.

This clonotype was seen repeatedly, ten times or more. The V gene is TRBV20-1, the J gene TRBJ2-3; 8 bases are shared with TRBD2. The length of the CDR3 is 15 residues. Per germline, CDR1 DFQATT and CDR2 SNEGSKA (reference sequence). Trimming took 3 bases from V and 0 from J; bases not matched to a gene: 5. The CDR3 loop reads CSASGGGPSTDTQYF. Here the CDR3 DNA reads TGCAGTGCTAGTGGCGGGGGGCCTAGCACAGATACGCAGTATTTT.

This clonotype turned up a few times. The CDR3 loop reads CASSTYPGGSETQYF. In DNA form, the CDR3 reads TGCGCCAGCAGCACCTACCCGGGGGGGTCGGAGACCCAGTACTTC. This chain uses TRBV5-1 with TRBJ2-5; 8 nucleotides agree with TRBD2. Germline V CDR1 and CDR2: SGHRS, YFSETQ. The CDR3 runs 15 residues. After removal of 4 bases from V and 5 bases from J, the junction contained 10 bases not matched to a gene.

Remarks on this clonotype: Germline is not matched at one junction end, which may reflect a read error. V gene TRBV15 combines with J gene TRBJ2-5; perhaps TRBD2 as D (6 bases). The CDR3 loop spans 16 amino acids. CDR1 and CDR2 from the germline V gene are LNHNV and YYDKDF (reference sequence). The CDR3 DNA follows: TGCGCCACCAGCAGCCGCGGGACTCGAGACCAAGAGACCCAGTACTTC. Amino acid sequence: CATSSRGTRDQETQYF.

About this clonotype itself: The junction and the germline gene differ at one end; a read error may be behind it. This sequence joins TRBV7-9 and TRBJ1-1; D uncertain. The CDR3 has 15 amino acids. Per the germline V gene, CDR1 is SEHNR and CDR2 is FQNEAQ (reference sequence). CDR3 amino acids: CASSFVRIENTEASF. CDR3 nucleotide sequence: TGTGCCAGCAGCTTCGTAAGGATAGAAAACACTGAAGCTTCCTTT.

The chain links TRBV20-1 to TRBJ1-4; 9 nucleotides align to TRBD1. The V and J ends lost 6 bases and 2 bases, in that order; junction bases with no gene match: 7. This CDR3 is built from 15 residues. CDR1 is DFQATT and CDR2 is SNEGSKA in the germline V gene (reference sequence). The CDR3 spells CSATGGAWTNEKLFF. In DNA form, the CDR3 reads TGCAGTGCAACAGGGGGCGCCTGGACTAATGAAAAACTGTTTTTT.

This clonotype was counted ten times or more. The CDR3: CSALRLAGGPGDEQYF. For the CDR3, the DNA is TGCAGTGCTCTGAGGCTAGCGGGAGGCCCCGGGGACGAGCAGTACTTC. The chain recombines TRBV20-1 with TRBJ2-7, with 11 bases matching TRBD2. The CDR3 totals 16 residues. CDR1 is DFQATT and CDR2 is SNEGSKA in the germline V gene (reference sequence). Trimming removed 5 bases from V and 5 bases from J; junction bases left unmatched: 14.

In regard to this clonotype: Lacking the conserved final phenylalanine or tryptophan, this CDR3 likely reflects a read error. The V call is TRBV19, the J call TRBJ1-5; 7 positions match TRBD1. J was trimmed by 2 bases and V by 11 bases; bases with no gene match: 12. This CDR3 is built from 15 residues. Germline loops: CDR1 LNHDA, CDR2 SQIVND (reference sequence). CDR3 region: CAGANQGDGNQPQHS. The DNA for the CDR3 is TGTGCCGGCGCAAATCAGGGGGATGGCAATCAGCCCCAGCATTCT.

This clonotype has at least ten counts. The chain uses TRBV5-8 and TRBJ2-7; 9 positions match TRBD2. The CDR3 has 15 residues. Germline values: CDR1 SGHTS, CDR2 YDEGEE. The V segment lost 0 bases and the J segment 2 bases; nucleotides outside the gene matches: 3. CDR3 residues: CASSLVLAGTYEQYF. CDR3 DNA sequence: TGTGCCAGCAGCTTGGTCCTAGCGGGGACCTACGAGCAGTACTTC.